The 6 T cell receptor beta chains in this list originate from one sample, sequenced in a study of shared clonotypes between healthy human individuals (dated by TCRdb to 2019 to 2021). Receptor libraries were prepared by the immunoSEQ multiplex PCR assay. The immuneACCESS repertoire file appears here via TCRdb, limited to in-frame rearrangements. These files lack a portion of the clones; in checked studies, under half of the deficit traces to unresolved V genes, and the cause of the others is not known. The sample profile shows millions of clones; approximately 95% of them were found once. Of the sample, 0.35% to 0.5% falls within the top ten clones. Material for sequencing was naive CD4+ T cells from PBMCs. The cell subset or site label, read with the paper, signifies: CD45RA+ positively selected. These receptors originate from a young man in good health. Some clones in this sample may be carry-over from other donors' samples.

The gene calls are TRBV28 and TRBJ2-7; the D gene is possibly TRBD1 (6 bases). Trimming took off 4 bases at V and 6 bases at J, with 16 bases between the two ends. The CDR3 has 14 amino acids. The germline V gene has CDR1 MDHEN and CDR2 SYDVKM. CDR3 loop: CASSYWTEGGEQYF. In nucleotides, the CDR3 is TGTGCCAGCAGTTACTGGACAGAAGGTGGCGAGCAGTACTTC.

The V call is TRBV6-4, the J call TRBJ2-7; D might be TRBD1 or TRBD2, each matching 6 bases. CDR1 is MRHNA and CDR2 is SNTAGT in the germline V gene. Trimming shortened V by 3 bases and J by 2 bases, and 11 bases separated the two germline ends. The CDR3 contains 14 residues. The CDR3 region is CASSEDRGPYEQYF. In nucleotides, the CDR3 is TGTGCCAGCAGTGAGGACCGGGGGCCCTACGAGCAGTACTTC.

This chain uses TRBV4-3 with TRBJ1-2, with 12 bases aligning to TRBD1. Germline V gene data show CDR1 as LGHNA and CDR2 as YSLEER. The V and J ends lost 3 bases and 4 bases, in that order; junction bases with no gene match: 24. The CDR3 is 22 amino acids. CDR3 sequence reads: CASSHLSSFAGTGGRVGYGYTF. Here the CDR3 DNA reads TGCGCCAGCAGCCACCTCTCATCCTTCGCCGGGACAGGGGGCAGGGTAGGCTATGGCTACACCTTC.

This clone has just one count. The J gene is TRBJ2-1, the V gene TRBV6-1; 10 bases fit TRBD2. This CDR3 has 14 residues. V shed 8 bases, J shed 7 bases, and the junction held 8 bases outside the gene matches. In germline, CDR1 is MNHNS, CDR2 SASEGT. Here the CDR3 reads CASVLAGAVNEQFF. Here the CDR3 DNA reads TGTGCCAGCGTCCTAGCGGGAGCTGTGAATGAGCAGTTCTTC.

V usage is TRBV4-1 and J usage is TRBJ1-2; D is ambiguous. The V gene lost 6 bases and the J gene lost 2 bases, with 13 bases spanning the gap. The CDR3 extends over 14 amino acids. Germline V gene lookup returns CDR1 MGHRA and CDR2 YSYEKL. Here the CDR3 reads CASSMGRQNYGYTF. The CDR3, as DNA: TGCGCCAGCAGTATGGGCAGGCAAAACTATGGCTACACCTTC.

The CDR3 loop is CASSGSMASGNTIYF. The CDR3 nucleotides are TGTGCCAGCTCAGGGTCTATGGCATCTGGAAACACCATATATTTT. The chain uses TRBV18 and TRBJ1-3; D ambiguous. CDR1 is KGHSH and CDR2 is LQKENI in the germline V gene. The CDR3 contains 15 residues. V dropped 5 bases and J dropped 1 base, with 12 bases sitting between them.